This T cell receptor beta chain derives from a study of cytomegalovirus exposure and HLA in healthy donors. With 60 Vbeta and 13 Jbeta primers, the PCR was carried out. TCRdb's table, derived via immunoSEQ multiplex PCR, lists solely in-frame clones and lacks some. The table lists some 77,000 clones, 80% of them singletons, with roughly 30% in the top ten. Germline values: CDR1 SNHLY, CDR2 FYNNEI. There are 15 residues in the CDR3. Between the trimmed V and J ends, which lost 6 bases and 0 bases, there was a span of 14 bases. The chain recombines TRBV2 with TRBJ1-2, with a possible D match to TRBD1 (5 bases). The TCR comes from a man aged 50-60 years in good health and CMV-seropositive. Material: PBMCs. CDR3 DNA: TGTGCCAGCAGAAGCTCCACAGGAGCTAACTATGGCTACACCTTC. It specifies CASRSSTGANYGYTF. The full variable domain, its missing parts supplied by reference TRBV2 and TRBJ1-2, is EPEVTQTPSHQVTQMGQEVILRCVPISNHLYFYWYRQILGQKVEFLVSFYNNEISEKSEIFDDQFSVERPDGSNFTLKIRSTKLEDSAMYFCASRSSTGANYGYTFGSGTRLTVV.